These 21 T cell receptor beta chains share one sample of origin, sequenced in a study of cytomegalovirus exposure and HLA in healthy donors. Primers included in the PCR were 60 Vbeta and 13 Jbeta primers. Assay: immunoSEQ multiplex PCR; the TCRdb copy retains only in-frame clones and omits some. This sample's table reports roughly 120,000 clones. The sample comprised PBMCs. All receptors derive from a man aged 35 to 55 in good health and CMV-seronegative.

This chain uses TRBV28 with TRBJ2-1; 8 bases fit TRBD2. Germline CDR1 reads MDHEN; CDR2 reads SYDVKM. The CDR3 is 17 amino acids. V shed 6 bases and J 5 bases; nucleotides not matched to a gene: 15. The CDR3 is CASSTLGAGVGNNEQFF. For the CDR3, the DNA is TGTGCCAGCAGCACCCTGGGAGCGGGAGTGGGGAACAATGAGCAGTTCTTC. Full variable domain (outside the CDR3, taken from reference TRBV28 and TRBJ2-1): DVKVTQSSRYLVKRTGEKVFLECVQDMDHENMFWYRQDPGLGLRLIYFSYDVKMKEKGDIPEGYSVSREKKERFSLILESASTNQTSMYLCASSTLGAGVGNNEQFFGPGTRLTVL.

The chain uses TRBV7-6 and TRBJ1-2; TRBD1 matches 8 bases. The V and J ends lost 4 bases and 2 bases, in that order; junction bases with no gene match: 9. The CDR3 runs to 16 residues. In germline, CDR1 is SGHVS, CDR2 FNYEAQ. The CDR3 DNA reads as TGTGCCAGCAGCTCAGGACAGGGCCTACAAAACTATGGCTACACCTTC. Its protein is CASSSGQGLQNYGYTF.

This chain uses TRBV29-1 with TRBJ2-5; 7 nucleotides agree with TRBD2. The CDR3 has 13 residues. V was pared by 4 bases and J by 4 bases, with 6 bases of the junction left unmatched. Germline loops: CDR1 SQVTM, CDR2 ANQGSEA. CDR3 sequence reads: CSVGGGSSETQYF. CDR3 bases: TGCAGCGTTGGTGGCGGGAGCTCAGAGACCCAGTACTTC. Variable domain in full (rest from reference TRBV29-1 and TRBJ2-5): SAVISQKPSRDICQRGTSLTIQCQVDSQVTMMFWYRQQPGQSLTLIATANQGSEATYESGFVIDKFPISRPNLTFSTLTVSNMSPEDSSIYLCSVGGGSSETQYFGPGTRLLVL.

The chain couples TRBV7-9 to TRBJ1-1, with a weak D call TRBD1 (5 bases). V was trimmed by 5 bases and J by 1 base, leaving 11 bases between them. This CDR3 comprises 14 residues. In germline, CDR1 is SEHNR, CDR2 FQNEAQ (reference sequence). The CDR3, as DNA: TGTGCCAGCAGCCACGGGAGGGGGAACACTGAAGCTTTCTTT. Amino acid sequence: CASSHGRGNTEAFF.

The chain links TRBV6-5 to TRBJ1-6; 7 positions match TRBD1. V shed 0 bases and J 7 bases; nucleotides not matched to a gene: 0. Germline lookup yields CDR1 MNHEY and CDR2 SVGAGI. The CDR3 has 14 residues. The chain's CDR3 is CASSYSTGNSPLHF. The DNA of the CDR3 is TGTGCCAGCAGTTACTCGACAGGGAATTCACCCCTCCACTTT.

This chain connects TRBV5-1 to TRBJ2-2; D gene ambiguous. The ends were cut back, 4 bases at V and 2 bases at J, with 12 bases in the middle. The CDR3 runs 15 residues. The germline V gene has CDR1 SGHRS and CDR2 YFSETQ. The DNA for the CDR3 is TGCGCCAGCAGCCAGACTGGATATAACACCGGGGAGCTGTTTTTT. Its protein product is CASSQTGYNTGELFF.

CDR3 bases: TGTGCCAGCAGCTTGGGACTTGGTCTAGCGGGAGAATTCTACGAGCAGTACTTC. Its translation: CASSLGLGLAGEFYEQYF. The V and J genes are TRBV5-4 and TRBJ2-7, with 10 bases that match TRBD2. With 0 bases clipped from V and 3 bases from J, the junction kept 12 bases outside the gene matches. Germline lookup yields CDR1 SGHNT and CDR2 YYREEE (reference sequence). The length of the CDR3 is 18 residues.

V usage is TRBV7-2 and J usage is TRBJ2-1; 7 bases match TRBD2. Germline-derived CDR1 and CDR2 are SGHTA and FQGNSA. V was clipped by 5 bases and J by 9 bases; unmatched bases: 10. This CDR3 is 14 amino acids long. The CDR3 nucleotides read TGTGCCAGCAGCCCGACCCGGGGGGTCGGTGAGCAGTTCTTC. Residues: CASSPTRGVGEQFF.

The J gene is TRBJ2-5, the V gene TRBV2; TRBD2 agrees at 11 bases. Unmatched junction bases numbered 20, after V lost 7 bases and J lost 1 base. The CDR3 is made up of 20 amino acids. Germline CDR1 is SNHLY and CDR2 is FYNNEI. In DNA form, the CDR3 reads TGTGCCAGCACCAGAATGTCCCGGACTAGCGGGCCTTATGTCCAAGAGACCCAGTACTTC. It yields the protein CASTRMSRTSGPYVQETQYF.

The chain joins TRBV30 to TRBJ1-1; 7 nucleotides align to TRBD1. V was pared by 1 base and J by 11 bases, with 10 bases of the junction left unmatched. Germline V lookup: CDR1 GTSNPN, CDR2 SVGIG (reference sequence). This CDR3 has 13 residues. The CDR3 nucleotides are TGTGCCTGGAGTGCAGGCAGGGGGAATAGTGCTTTCTTT. This encodes CAWSAGRGNSAFF.

This chain joins TRBV23-1 and TRBJ2-3, with TRBD2 identical over 8 bases. TRBV23-1 is identified as an open reading frame with a role that is uncertain. This CDR3 has 18 amino acids. The junction had 13 bases not matched to a gene; V was cut back by 1 base and J by 4 bases. The CDR3, as DNA: TGCGCCAGCAGTCAATTCTTATCGGCGGGAGGTCACGCAGATACGCAGTATTTT. Encoded protein: CASSQFLSAGGHADTQYF.

The V call is TRBV7-2, the J call TRBJ1-5; 7 nucleotides agree with TRBD1. Germline V gives CDR1 SGHTA, CDR2 FQGNSA. This CDR3 has 15 residues. Germline trimming cut 1 base from V and 5 bases from J; bases unmatched to any gene: 5. CDR3 in DNA: TGTGCCAGCAGCTTAGAGGGACAGACCTATCAGCCCCAGCATTTT. Amino acids: CASSLEGQTYQPQHF.

This rearrangement joins TRBV7-8 to TRBJ2-6; no reliable D call. Germline-derived CDR1 and CDR2 are SGHVS and FQNEAQ. V was clipped by 5 bases and J by 0 bases, with 17 bases between them. The CDR3 has 18 amino acids. The CDR3, as DNA: TGTGCCAGCAGCCCCCATAAATCTAATAACTCTGGGGCCAACGTCCTGACTTTC. This codes for CASSPHKSNNSGANVLTF. The whole variable domain, remainder taken from reference TRBV7-8 and TRBJ2-6, is GAGVSQSPRYKVAKRGQDVALRCDPISGHVSLFWYQQALGQGPEFLTYFQNEAQLDKSGLPSDRFFAERPEGSVSTLKIQRTQQEDSAVYLCASSPHKSNNSGANVLTFGAGSRLTVL.

V usage is TRBV15 and J usage is TRBJ2-4, with D unclear. V lost 0 bases and J 0 bases, leaving 15 bases between the germline ends. Germline lookup yields CDR1 LNHNV and CDR2 YYDKDF (reference sequence). The CDR3 loop spans 18 amino acids. The CDR3 DNA sequence: TGTGCCACCAGCAGAGAGGTCCCCGGAGACCTAGCCAAAAACATTCAGTACTTC. Its translation is CATSREVPGDLAKNIQYF.

This chain links TRBV9 with TRBJ2-1; possible D gene TRBD1, 6 bases. The germline CDR1 and CDR2 sequences are SGDLS and YYNGEE. Trimming removed 1 base from V and 2 bases from J, with 13 bases in between. The length of the CDR3 is 16 residues. This chain's CDR3 is CASSVMGATPYNEQFF. CDR3 DNA sequence: TGTGCCAGCAGCGTAATGGGGGCTACCCCCTACAATGAGCAGTTCTTC. Full variable domain (outside the CDR3, taken from reference TRBV9 and TRBJ2-1): DSGVTQTPKHLITATGQRVTLRCSPRSGDLSVYWYQQSLDQGLQFLIQYYNGEERAKGNILERFSAQQFPDLHSELNLSSLELGDSALYFCASSVMGATPYNEQFFGPGTRLTVL.

The genes are TRBV28 and TRBJ2-5; D is unresolved. The CDR3 extends over 13 amino acids. The V gene lost 6 bases and the J gene lost 4 bases, with 12 bases spanning the gap. Germline loops: CDR1 MDHEN, CDR2 SYDVKM. The CDR3 nucleotides read TGTGCCAGCAGCCCCGTCGGTTTAGAGACCCAGTACTTC. It codes for CASSPVGLETQYF.

This chain uses TRBV6-5 with TRBJ1-2; D possibly corresponds to TRBD1 (6 bases). Trimming took 7 bases from V and 6 from J, leaving 15 bases between them. The CDR3 has 13 residues. The germline CDR1 and CDR2 sequences are MNHEY and SVGAGI. This CDR3 is CASTSFNRDGYTF. CDR3 coding DNA: TGTGCCAGCACTTCTTTTAACAGGGATGGCTACACCTTC.

Details on this clone: One end of the junction does not line up with germline, which may come from a read error. The chain carries TRBV11-2 and TRBJ2-1, with a tentative D call TRBD2 (6 bases). This CDR3 is 15 amino acids long. Germline-derived CDR1 and CDR2 are SGHAT and FQNNGV. CDR3 loop: CVSSLSGLPYNEQFF. The CDR3, as DNA: TGTGTCAGCAGCTTGAGCGGACTACCATACAATGAGCAGTTCTTC.

This chain uses TRBV18 with TRBJ2-7; D is possibly TRBD2 (6 bases). The CDR3 consists of 15 residues. Trimming shortened V by 6 bases and J by 0 bases, and 15 bases separated the two germline ends. CDR1 is KGHSH, CDR2 LQKENI, per germline. Here the CDR3 reads CASSRGSALSYEQYF. CDR3 nucleotide sequence: TGTGCCAGCTCCCGGGGGAGCGCTCTCTCCTACGAGCAGTACTTC. The full variable domain, rest sourced from reference TRBV18 and TRBJ2-7, is NAGVMQNPRHLVRRRGQEARLRCSPMKGHSHVYWYRQLPEEGLKFMVYLQKENIIDESGMPKERFSAEFPKEGPSILRIQQVVRGDSAAYFCASSRGSALSYEQYFGPGTRLTVT.

This chain links TRBV5-1 with TRBJ1-1; tentative D call: TRBD1 (5 bases). V lost 0 bases to trimming and J lost 4 bases, with 10 bases between them. Germline CDR1 SGHRS, CDR2 YFSETQ. The CDR3 is 14 residues long. The CDR3 region is CASSLAGTVTEAFF. The CDR3 DNA reads as TGCGCCAGCAGCTTGGCAGGGACTGTCACTGAAGCTTTCTTT.

The chain combines TRBV19 with TRBJ2-3; D ambiguous. The CDR3 runs 16 residues. Germline CDR1 is LNHDA and CDR2 is SQIVND (reference sequence). Trimming stripped 0 bases from V and 0 bases from J, with 10 bases between. In nucleotides, the CDR3 is TGTGCCAGTAGTATAGACGGTCTACCCAGCACAGATACGCAGTATTTT. Translation gives CASSIDGLPSTDTQYF.